A single TCR beta chain is shown here with its context. Its antigen is unknown. Preparation of TCR beta libraries was done by quantitative 5'-RACE with molecular barcodes. TCRdb fed the 5' RACE reads into MiXCR, producing one record per CDR3 protein. The sample carries more than 600,000 distinct CDR3 sequences, around 20% recorded once. These data are taken from a study of CD8 T cells in ankylosing spondylitis. Study findings and constraints: Apparently characteristic of ankylosing spondylitis blood was a TCR beta motif (about eight highly homologous variants). Certain motif variants had earlier been reported in reactive arthritis synovial fluid and blood. It was reported that disease-linked clones were significantly enriched in matched ankylosing spondylitis synovial fluid.

Per the germline V gene, CDR1 is DFQATT and CDR2 is SNEGSKA (reference sequence). The CDR3 is 15 amino acids. With V trimmed by 1 base and J by 7 bases, 6 bases remained unmatched. This sequence originates from a male donor with ankylosing spondylitis. The V call is TRBV20-1, the J call TRBJ2-2, with 10 nucleotides matching TRBD2. The sequencing sample was made of blood, either unsorted or a sorted T cell fraction (not recorded which). The CDR3 is CSARASGSGGGELFF. The DNA of the CDR3 is TGCAGTGCTAGAGCTAGCGGGAGCGGGGGCGGGGAGCTGTTTTTT.